This TCR beta chain was identified in a study of cytomegalovirus exposure and HLA in healthy donors. Study background: Previous work identified roughly 120 million unique TCR beta sequences from around 200 million T cells.

This PCR relied on a set of 60 Vbeta primers and 13 Jbeta primers. The assay was immunoSEQ multiplex PCR, and TCRdb's table has in-frame clones only and misses some. The table shows about 150,000 clones, with approximately 80% occurring only once. Comment on this clone: The target antigen is unknown.

Healthy bone marrow donors made up the cohort. Broader study findings: Most TCR sequences were seen very rarely across donors, but some public TCRs occurred in many. Data from an earlier analysis indicated that most TCR beta V segments were productive either about 90% or about 30% of the time.

From germline, CDR1 is WNHNN and CDR2 SYGVQD (reference sequence). V gave up 3 bases and J gave up 7 bases; unmatched junction bases: 9. CDR3 length equals 15 residues. This chain joins TRBV10-1 and TRBJ2-1, with TRBD2 matching over 7 bases. The sequenced material came from PBMCs. This sequence originates from a man between 25 and 39 years old in good health and CMV-seronegative. The chain's CDR3 is CASSEPGGGLNEQFF. DNA of the CDR3: TGCGCCAGCAGTGAACCGGGAGGCGGTTTAAATGAGCAGTTCTTC.